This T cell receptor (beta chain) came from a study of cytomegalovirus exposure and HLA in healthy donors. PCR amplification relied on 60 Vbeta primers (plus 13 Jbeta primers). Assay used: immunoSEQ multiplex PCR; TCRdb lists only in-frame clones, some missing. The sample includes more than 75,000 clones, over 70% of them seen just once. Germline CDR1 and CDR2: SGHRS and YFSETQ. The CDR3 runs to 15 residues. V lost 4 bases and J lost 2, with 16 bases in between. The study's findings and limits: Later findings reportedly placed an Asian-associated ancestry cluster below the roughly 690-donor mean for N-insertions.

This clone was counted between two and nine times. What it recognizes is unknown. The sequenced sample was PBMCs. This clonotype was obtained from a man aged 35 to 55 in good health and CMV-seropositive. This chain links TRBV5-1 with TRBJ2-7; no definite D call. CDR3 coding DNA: TGCGCCAGCAGCCAAGATCGCAGTGGTACCTACGAGCAGTACTTC. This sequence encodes CASSQDRSGTYEQYF.